One TCR beta chain is described in this entry. No antigen is known for it. The junction departs from germline at one end; a sequencing error may be responsible. Time point described: baseline pretreatment blood. The treatment here: 15 Gy SBRT to primary tumor, nephrectomy 4 weeks later. Blood was sampled at baseline, 2 weeks and 4 weeks after SBRT. The data stem from a study of radiation and T cells in renal cell carcinoma. Study information: Nephrectomy followed 15 Gy stereotactic body radiation by 4 weeks. Study-wide results and limits: In blood, top tumor clones expanded by 2 weeks, shrinking by 4.

TCRdb's copy holds only in-frame clones and misses some; the assay was immunoSEQ multiplex PCR. In the table there are some 140,000 clones, roughly 88% of which are singletons. This material consisted of blood, taken from a patient whose treatment included radiotherapy and nephrectomy. This receptor was taken from a woman aged 45-60 years with renal cell carcinoma.

The CDR3 sequence is CASSQSGEHF. The CDR3 DNA sequence: TGCGCCAGCAGTCAATCGGGAGAACACTTT. J is TRBJ2-3 and V is TRBV23-1; D perhaps matches TRBD2 (5 bases). TRBV23-1 is an ORF, and what it does is uncertain. This CDR3 region has 10 residues.